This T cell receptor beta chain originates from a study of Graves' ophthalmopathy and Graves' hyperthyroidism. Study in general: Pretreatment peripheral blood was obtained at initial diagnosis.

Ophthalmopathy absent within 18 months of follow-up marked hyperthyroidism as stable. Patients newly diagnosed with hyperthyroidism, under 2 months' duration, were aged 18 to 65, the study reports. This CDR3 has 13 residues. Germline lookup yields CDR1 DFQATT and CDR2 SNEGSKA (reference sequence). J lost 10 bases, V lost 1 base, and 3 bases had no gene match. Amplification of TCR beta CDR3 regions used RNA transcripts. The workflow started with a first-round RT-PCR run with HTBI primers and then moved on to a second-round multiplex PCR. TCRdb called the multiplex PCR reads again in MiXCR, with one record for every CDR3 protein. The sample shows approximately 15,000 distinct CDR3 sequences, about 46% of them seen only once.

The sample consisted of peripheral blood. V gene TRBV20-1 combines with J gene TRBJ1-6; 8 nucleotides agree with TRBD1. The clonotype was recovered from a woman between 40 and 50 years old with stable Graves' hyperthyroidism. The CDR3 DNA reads TGCAGTGCTAGAGTCAGGACAGGGTCACCCCTCCACTTT. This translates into CSARVRTGSPLHF.